Presented here are 12 T cell receptor beta chains from one specimen sequenced in a study of shared clonotypes between healthy human individuals. The data were produced by immunoSEQ multiplex PCR, yet TCRdb's version contains in-frame clones alone and is incomplete. The data show roughly 1,100,000 clones, around 75% seen once. The specimen sequenced was memory CD4+ T cells sorted from blood. Sample subset: CD45RA-negative fraction. The origin of the receptors is a man between 18 and 29 years old in good health.

This clone was seen a single time. The CDR3 bases are TGCGCCAGCAGTGAGTTTGGCGGACCTAGCACAGATACGCAGTATTTT. Residues: CASSEFGGPSTDTQYF. The rearrangement links TRBV10-1 to TRBJ2-3; D gene uncertain. Germline CDR1 is WNHNN and CDR2 is SYGVQD (reference sequence). The CDR3 covers 16 residues. V was shortened by 1 base and J by 0 bases, with 11 bases between the two germline ends.

The chain carries TRBV7-9 and TRBJ2-2; D not certain. This CDR3 has 16 amino acids. Looked up from germline, CDR1 is SEHNR and CDR2 is FQNEAQ (reference sequence). V was shortened by 1 base and J by 4 bases, with 13 bases between the two germline ends. CDR3 protein: CASSLGLLGGTGELFF. The CDR3 DNA reads as TGTGCCAGCAGCTTAGGCCTCCTAGGTGGCACCGGGGAGCTGTTTTTT.

This chain uses TRBV7-2 with TRBJ2-5; 15 nucleotides align to TRBD2. Germline V gives CDR1 SGHTA, CDR2 FQGNSA. There are 17 residues in the CDR3. Trimming removed 0 bases from V and 4 bases from J; junction bases left unmatched: 3. CDR3 DNA: TGTGCCAGCAGCTTAGCGGGACTAGCGGGAGGTTTAGAGACCCAGTACTTC. This sequence encodes CASSLAGLAGGLETQYF.

This clone appeared a few times. V usage is TRBV18 and J usage is TRBJ2-1; D unresolved. This CDR3 is 15 amino acids long. Germline CDR1 reads KGHSH; CDR2 reads LQKENI. The ends were cut back, 2 bases at V and 1 base at J, with 9 bases in the middle. CDR3 amino acids: CASSPYPGSYNEQFF. In DNA form, the CDR3 reads TGTGCCAGCTCACCATATCCGGGTTCCTACAATGAGCAGTTCTTC.

The rearrangement uses TRBV5-1 and TRBJ2-3; 11 bases agree with TRBD2. The CDR3 length is 16 residues. V lost 4 bases, J lost 0 bases, and 4 bases stayed unmatched. Per germline, CDR1 SGHRS and CDR2 YFSETQ. The CDR3 DNA is TGCGCCAGCAGCCTAGCGGGGGGCCGTAGCACAGATACGCAGTATTTT. This translates into CASSLAGGRSTDTQYF.

J is TRBJ2-6 and V is TRBV5-3; D not resolved. TRBV5-3 is reported as an ORF; its role is uncertain. Trimming took 4 bases from V and 0 from J, leaving 11 bases between them. This CDR3 has 16 amino acids. The CDR3 coding sequence is TGTGCCAGAAGCGGATCAGGTCTCTCTGGGGCCAACGTCCTGACTTTC. Amino acids: CARSGSGLSGANVLTF.

About this clone itself: Being one base from a much bigger clone, this may be a read error. The V gene is TRBV2, the J gene TRBJ2-7; D gene ambiguous. The CDR3 spans 11 residues. The germline V gene encodes CDR1 SNHLY and CDR2 FYNNEI. V was pared by 4 bases and J by 5 bases, with 6 bases between. This CDR3 reads CASSVLNEQYF. The CDR3, as DNA: TGTGCCAGCAGTGTTCTCAACGAGCAGTACTTC.

The chain couples TRBV27 to TRBJ2-7; 10 bases match TRBD2. V was pared by 2 bases and J by 3 bases, with 7 bases of the junction left unmatched. Germline assignment: CDR1 MNHEY and CDR2 SMNVEV (reference sequence). This CDR3 region has 16 residues. The CDR3 is CASSLTASGSVYEQYF. Written as DNA, the CDR3 is TGTGCCAGCAGTTTAACGGCTAGCGGGAGTGTCTACGAGCAGTACTTC.

The rearrangement links TRBV5-4 to TRBJ2-2, with D possibly being TRBD1 (6 bases). CDR3 length: 16 residues. With 2 bases removed from V and 1 base from J, the gap between germline ends came to 12 bases. Per germline, CDR1 SGHNT and CDR2 YYREEE (reference sequence). The CDR3 DNA sequence: TGTGCCAGCAGCTTACGCACAGGGCGGAACACCGGGGAGCTGTTTTTT. As protein: CASSLRTGRNTGELFF.

The chain combines TRBV4-3 with TRBJ2-1, with D perhaps TRBD1 (6 bases). The length of the CDR3 is 14 residues. V was pared by 0 bases and J by 7 bases, with 10 bases between. CDR1 is LGHNA and CDR2 is YSLEER in the germline V gene. CDR3 sequence (DNA): TGCGCCAGCAGCCAAGAACAGGGCAGGAATGAGCAGTTCTTC. The encoded protein is CASSQEQGRNEQFF.

The V and J genes are TRBV5-4 and TRBJ2-1; 10 bases are shared with TRBD2. Germline values: CDR1 SGHNT, CDR2 YYREEE (reference sequence). The CDR3 consists of 15 residues. The V and J ends lost 7 bases and 7 bases, in that order; junction bases with no gene match: 11. This chain's CDR3 is CASRASGSAGNEQFF. For the CDR3, the DNA is TGTGCCAGCCGGGCTAGCGGGAGTGCAGGAAATGAGCAGTTCTTC.

This clone turned up a few times. Other DNA sequences within the sample encode an identical CDR3. V and J are TRBV30 and TRBJ1-6, with D unclear. This CDR3 comprises 14 residues. Germline values: CDR1 GTSNPN, CDR2 SVGIG (reference sequence). Deletions cut 0 bases from V and 8 bases from J, with 11 bases between. The CDR3 loop reads CAWSVRAGDSPLHF. The CDR3 DNA is TGTGCCTGGAGTGTTCGAGCCGGCGATTCACCCCTCCACTTT.